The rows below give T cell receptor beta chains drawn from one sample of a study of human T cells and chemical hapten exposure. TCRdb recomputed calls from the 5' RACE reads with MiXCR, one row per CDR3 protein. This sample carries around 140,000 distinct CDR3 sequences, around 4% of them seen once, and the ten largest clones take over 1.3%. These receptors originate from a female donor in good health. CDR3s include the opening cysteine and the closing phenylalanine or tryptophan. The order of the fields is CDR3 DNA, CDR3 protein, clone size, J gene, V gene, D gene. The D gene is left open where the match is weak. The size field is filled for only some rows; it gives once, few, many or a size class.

TGTGCCAGCAGGGCGACCGGGGAGCTGTTTTTT | CASRATGELFF | few | TRBJ2-2 | TRBV4-2 | NA
TGTGCCAGCGGGGGGGGGGGGAGCACAGATACGCAGTATTTT | CASGGGGSTDTQYF | NA | TRBJ2-3 | TRBV12-3/TRBV12-4 | TRBD2
TGTGCCAGCAGTTCCGGACAGGGCGGCTATGGCTACACCTTC | CASSSGQGGYGYTF | many | TRBJ1-2 | TRBV6-5 | TRBD1
TGTGCCAGCAGCTTAGATTTAGTACAGCCGAACTACGAGCAGTACTTC | CASSLDLVQPNYEQYF | few | TRBJ2-7 | TRBV7-8 | NA
TGTGCCATCAGTGGAGCGGGGGGGTCCGCAGATACGCAGTATTTT | CAISGAGGSADTQYF | many | TRBJ2-3 | TRBV10-3 | TRBD2
TGTGCCAGCAGCCAGGGACAGGGTTCGGCAACTAATGAAAAACTGTTTTTT | CASSQGQGSATNEKLFF | few | TRBJ1-4 | TRBV5-4 | TRBD1
TGTGCCAGCAGTCCGCAGGCCCGGGACACCTCCTACGAGCAGTACTTC | CASSPQARDTSYEQYF | many | TRBJ2-7 | TRBV27 | NA
TGCAGTGCTAGAAAAGCGGGGGGGACAGCAAATACGCAGTATTTT | CSARKAGGTANTQYF | many | TRBJ2-3 | TRBV20-1 | TRBD2
TGTGCCAGCAGCTTGTACGTTAGCAATCAGCCCCAGCATTTT | CASSLYVSNQPQHF | many | TRBJ1-5 | TRBV7-2 | NA
TGCAGTGCGGGAGCGTCCTTCGAGCAGTACTTC | CSAGASFEQYF | many | TRBJ2-7 | TRBV20-1 | NA
TGTGCCAGTATTAAGGACGGGAGCACAGATACGCAGTATTTT | CASIKDGSTDTQYF | many | TRBJ2-3 | TRBV6-1 | NA
TGCGCCAGCAGCTTGGACGGACAGCTCACAGATACGCAGTATTTT | CASSLDGQLTDTQYF | many | TRBJ2-3 | TRBV5-1 | NA
TGTGCCAGCAGTTCATCTGGGACAGGGGCATCTTCTGGGGCCAACGTCCTGACTTTC | CASSSSGTGASSGANVLTF | many | TRBJ2-6 | TRBV12-3/TRBV12-4 | TRBD1
TGTGCCAGCAGCCCCCATGGGGGGGCCACTGAAGCTTTCTTT | CASSPHGGATEAFF | many | TRBJ1-1 | TRBV3-1 | NA
TGTGCCAGCAGCGCACGGCAAGAGACCCAGTACTTC | CASSARQETQYF | many | TRBJ2-5 | TRBV13 | NA
TGTGCCAGCACCCTAGGAAGCGGCACAGATACGCAGTATTTT | CASTLGSGTDTQYF | few | TRBJ2-3 | TRBV12-3/TRBV12-4 | NA
TGTGCCAGCTCACCGATACACCGGGGACACTGTAACTATGGCTACACCTTC | CASSPIHRGHCNYGYTF | many | TRBJ1-2 | TRBV18 | NA
TGTGCCAGCACTCGGGGGGTGAGCGACACTGAAGCTTTCTTT | CASTRGVSDTEAFF | few | TRBJ1-1 | TRBV5-4 | NA
TGTGCCAGCAGTTACGGCAGAAGGTCCGGAAACACCATATATTTT | CASSYGRRSGNTIYF | NA | TRBJ1-3 | TRBV6-6 | NA
TGCAGCGTTGAAGAAGCGGTAAACTTGCTAAACTATGGCTACACCTTC | CSVEEAVNLLNYGYTF | few | TRBJ1-2 | TRBV29-1 | NA
TGTGCCAGCAGCCAAGGGGGTAGCGATGGCAAGCAGTACTTC | CASSQGGSDGKQYF | many | TRBJ2-7 | TRBV3-1 | NA
TGTGCCAGCTCACCGGTCCGGATCAGACAATTAGAAGCTTTCTTT | CASSPVRIRQLEAFF | few | TRBJ1-1 | TRBV18 | NA
TGCAGTGCTGAGCGGGTTGGGGGGAGCAATCAGCCCCAGCATTTT | CSAERVGGSNQPQHF | many | TRBJ1-5 | TRBV20-1 | NA
TGTGCCAGCAGCCAATGGACAGGGACAGTCAACGAGCAGTACTTC | CASSQWTGTVNEQYF | many | TRBJ2-7 | TRBV14 | TRBD1
TGCGCCAGCAGCTTACAGGGGGAAGAGACCCAGTACTTC | CASSLQGEETQYF | many | TRBJ2-5 | TRBV5-1 | TRBD1
TGTGCCAGCAGCCTAGGGGACAACACTGAAGCTTTCTTT | CASSLGDNTEAFF | NA | TRBJ1-1 | TRBV7-9 | NA
TGCAGTTCCGAATCGGACCCCCCAGGGGAAAAACTGTTTTTT | CSSESDPPGEKLFF | NA | TRBJ1-4 | TRBV20-1 | NA
TGTGCCAGCAGTTGGCGAGCGGGGGGGCTCTTCTACGAGCAGTACTTC | CASSWRAGGLFYEQYF | many | TRBJ2-7 | TRBV12-3/TRBV12-4 | TRBD2
TGTGCCAGCAGCTCTTACAGGGGGCAGGGGGAGACCCAGTACTTC | CASSSYRGQGETQYF | many | TRBJ2-5 | TRBV11-2 | TRBD1
TGTGCCAGCAGCCCAAATAGCGGGGGGAATCTCGCCGATACGCAGTATTTT | CASSPNSGGNLADTQYF | NA | TRBJ2-3 | TRBV7-2 | TRBD2
TGTGCCAGCACGAGCAAATTCAACTATGGCTACACCTTC | CASTSKFNYGYTF | few | TRBJ1-2 | TRBV9 | NA
TGCGCCAGCAGCCCCCGGACAGGGAGCTATGGCTACACCTTC | CASSPRTGSYGYTF | many | TRBJ1-2 | TRBV4-3 | TRBD1
TGCGCCAGCAGCTCAGGGGACCGCCTCACAGATACGCAGTATTTT | CASSSGDRLTDTQYF | many | TRBJ2-3 | TRBV5-1 | NA
TGCAGTGCGGGCCCTGGCCCCGCCTACGAGCAGTACTTC | CSAGPGPAYEQYF | few | TRBJ2-7 | TRBV20-1 | NA
TGTGCCAGCAGCTACCGGACCAATTCACCCCTCCACTTT | CASSYRTNSPLHF | many | TRBJ1-6 | TRBV5-5 | NA
TGCAGTGCTAGAGATTCCGATAATGAAAAACTGTTTTTT | CSARDSDNEKLFF | many | TRBJ1-4 | TRBV20-1 | NA
TGTGCCAGCAGCTTTTGGGACAGCTCCTACGAGCAGTACTTC | CASSFWDSSYEQYF | many | TRBJ2-7 | TRBV13 | TRBD1
TGTGCCAGCAGCCAATTAGCGGGAAATTCACCCCTCCACTTT | CASSQLAGNSPLHF | NA | TRBJ1-6 | TRBV4-2 | NA
TGTGCCAGCAGCCAAAACACCAATCAGCCCCAGCATTTT | CASSQNTNQPQHF | many | TRBJ1-5 | TRBV14 | NA
TGTGCCAGCAGTGAGCAGGGAGTTGAGCCCCAGCATTTT | CASSEQGVEPQHF | many | TRBJ1-5 | TRBV6-1 | NA
TGTGCCAGCAAGGGATGGGGACAGGGCGCCTACGAGCAGTACTTC | CASKGWGQGAYEQYF | NA | TRBJ2-7 | TRBV27 | TRBD1
TGCAGTGCTAGACCCGGGGACAGATTGAACACTGAAGCTTTCTTT | CSARPGDRLNTEAFF | many | TRBJ1-1 | TRBV20-1 | TRBD1
TGTGCCAGCAGTGCGACAGGCAAGAATGAAAAACTGTTTTTT | CASSATGKNEKLFF | many | TRBJ1-4 | TRBV12-3/TRBV12-4 | NA
TGTGCCAGCAGCCATGGTCTCCCACAGGGGGCCAACGTCCTGACTTTC | CASSHGLPQGANVLTF | many | TRBJ2-6 | TRBV12-3/TRBV12-4 | NA
TGTGCCAGCAGTTTAACATTGGGGATAAGAAATGAAAAACTGTTTTTT | CASSLTLGIRNEKLFF | many | TRBJ1-4 | TRBV28 | NA
TGCGCCAGCAGCTCACAGGAGGGGAATGAGCAGTTCTTC | CASSSQEGNEQFF | many | TRBJ2-1 | TRBV5-1 | NA
TGTGCCAGCTTCAGAGTTCGCACTGAAGCTTTCTTT | CASFRVRTEAFF | NA | TRBJ1-1 | TRBV18 | NA
TGCGCCAGCAGTGATTGTGTAGCGGGGGGCTCATACAATGAGCAGTTCTTC | CASSDCVAGGSYNEQFF | many | TRBJ2-1 | TRBV10-1 | TRBD2
TGTGCCACCAGTGATCGACAGCCCAATCAGCCCCAGCATTTT | CATSDRQPNQPQHF | many | TRBJ1-5 | TRBV24-1 | NA
TGTGCCAGCAGCCAGTGGGACAGAATTACCACAGATACGCAGTATTTT | CASSQWDRITTDTQYF | medium-sized | TRBJ2-3 | TRBV3-1 | TRBD1
TGTGCCAGCAGCCAACTTGGTTTCCTTAACAATGAGCAGTTCTTC | CASSQLGFLNNEQFF | many | TRBJ2-1 | TRBV3-1 | NA
TGTGCCAGCAGCTTAGGGGGAATTGGATCTGGTGAGCAGTTCTTC | CASSLGGIGSGEQFF | many | TRBJ2-1 | TRBV7-9 | NA
TGTGCCACCGGAAGCCCGGGAGATGAAAAACTGTTTTTT | CATGSPGDEKLFF | many | TRBJ1-4 | TRBV24-1 | NA
TGTGCCAGCAGCATCCTTGCAAACAGGGGGACCCAAAACTATGGCTACACCTTC | CASSILANRGTQNYGYTF | many | TRBJ1-2 | TRBV9 | TRBD1
TGTGCCAGCAGTTACGGACTAGCGGGGGTCTCCTACGAGCAGTACTTC | CASSYGLAGVSYEQYF | few | TRBJ2-7 | TRBV12-3/TRBV12-4 | TRBD2
TGTGCCAGCAGTTTGCTCGGGAGCTCCTATAATTCACCCCTCCACTTT | CASSLLGSSYNSPLHF | many | TRBJ1-6 | TRBV28 | NA
TGTGCCAGCAGAGCCACGGGTGAAGATACGCAGTATTTT | CASRATGEDTQYF | many | TRBJ2-3 | TRBV7-3 | NA
TGCGCCAGCAGCAAAGGGACAGGGCGGGCCTATGGCTACACCTTC | CASSKGTGRAYGYTF | NA | TRBJ1-2 | TRBV4-3 | TRBD1